This TCR beta chain was identified in a study of regulatory T cells in long-lasting Graves disease. CDR1 is MDHEN, CDR2 SYDVKM, per germline. The V gene end was trimmed by 5 bases and the J gene end by 1 base; junction bases not matched to a gene: 12. There are 17 residues in the CDR3. This clonotype has a count of ten or more. As for time point: newly diagnosed GD, antithyroid drugs for less than 3 months. The TCR library used RNA extracted from PBMCs. Building the TCR beta libraries relied on iRepertoire HTBI primers, and CDR3 regions underwent Arm-PCR. Via MiXCR, TCRdb re-called the multiplex PCR reads, giving one row per CDR3 protein. The sample has some 250,000 distinct CDR3 sequences; just over 20% are singletons.

The sequence came from a female donor with Graves disease. Source: peripheral blood mononuclear cells (PBMCs), taken at new diagnosis, from a patient treated with antithyroid drugs. The chain has TRBV28 and TRBJ1-1, with 8 bases identical to TRBD1. This chain's CDR3 is CASSRGIDRGTNTEAFF. The CDR3 region has the DNA TGTGCCAGCAGTAGGGGAATCGACAGGGGAACGAACACTGAAGCTTTCTTT.